This entry is about one TCR beta chain. Profiling relied on immunoSEQ multiplex PCR, and the TCRdb table lists in-frame clones only, not all of them. The sample shows 200,000 to 250,000 clones, around 80% of them seen only once. This sample is part of a study of blood T cell repertoires in COVID-19. Turning to the study itself: PBMCs, B-cell-depleted T cells, or T cells were the source of the cDNA or gDNA that made up the material.

The CDR3 has 14 residues. Germline V gene sequence: CDR1 SGHRS, CDR2 YFSETQ. V was cut by 0 bases and J by 5 bases, with 11 bases left in between. The sample taken for sequencing was peripheral blood. This chain joins TRBV5-1 and TRBJ2-5; weak D call: TRBD1 (5 bases). The clonotype originates from a woman of 80 years or more with COVID-19, enrolled during active disease. The CDR3 nucleotides read TGCGCCAGCAGCTTGGTAGGGGCGTGGGAGACCCAGTACTTC. Its translation: CASSLVGAWETQYF.